The 21 T cell receptor beta chains listed next were all sequenced from one sample in a study of early stage breast cancer tumors. Here immunoSEQ multiplex PCR was the method, and the copy in TCRdb shows in-frame clones only, minus some. This repertoire shows more than 65,000 clones, more than 70% found once; its top ten account for around 4.7%. The sequenced sample consisted of blood. These receptors all come from a person aged 35-50 years with breast cancer.

In this sample, this clone turned up a few times. The V call is TRBV6-5, the J call TRBJ1-1; D is uncertain. Germline V gene data show CDR1 as MNHEY and CDR2 as SVGAGI. The CDR3 runs to 14 residues. The ends were cut back, 4 bases at V and 0 bases at J, with 9 bases in the middle. The CDR3 here is CASSSRTVNTEAFF. DNA for the CDR3: TGTGCCAGCAGTTCGCGGACGGTGAACACTGAAGCTTTCTTT.

The count of this clone is one. The chain carries TRBV6-1 and TRBJ2-2; tentatively, D is TRBD2 (5 bases). This CDR3 is built from 15 residues. Looked up from germline, CDR1 is MNHNS and CDR2 is SASEGT. With 7 bases removed from V and 4 bases from J, the gap between germline ends came to 16 bases. The CDR3 coding sequence is TGTGCCAGCATCCAAATTAGGACTGGCACCGGGGAGCTGTTTTTT. Translating gives CASIQIRTGTGELFF.

The chain uses TRBV4-1 and TRBJ1-4, with 9 bases lining up with TRBD1. Germline V gene lookup returns CDR1 MGHRA and CDR2 YSYEKL. This CDR3 comprises 15 residues. V gave up 0 bases and J gave up 5 bases; unmatched junction bases: 1. The CDR3 DNA is TGCGCCAGCAGCCAAGACGGGACAGGGAATGAAAAACTGTTTTTT. It codes for CASSQDGTGNEKLFF.

This chain joins TRBV27 and TRBJ2-2; weak D call: TRBD1 (5 bases). V lost 4 bases, J lost 3 bases, and 15 bases lay in between. The CDR3 has 16 residues. From germline, CDR1 is MNHEY and CDR2 SMNVEV (reference sequence). CDR3 nucleotide sequence: TGTGCCAGCAGTTCAAGGGGTATTCCCTACACCGGGGAGCTGTTTTTT. This encodes CASSSRGIPYTGELFF.

The chain has TRBV7-9 and TRBJ2-7, with TRBD2 matching 9 bases. Germline V gene lookup returns CDR1 SEHNR and CDR2 FQNEAQ (reference sequence). This CDR3 contains 15 residues. The ends lost 1 base at V and 2 bases at J; junction bases unmatched: 3. CDR3 region: CASSLGLAGTYEQYF. The CDR3 coding sequence is TGTGCCAGCAGCTTAGGGCTAGCGGGGACCTACGAGCAGTACTTC.

The chain carries TRBV18 and TRBJ2-1; 8 positions match TRBD1. Germline assignment: CDR1 KGHSH and CDR2 LQKENI. This CDR3 is built from 15 residues. V was clipped by 3 bases and J by 1 base; unmatched bases: 2. For the CDR3, the DNA is TGTGCCAGCTCACCGGGACAGGAGTCCTACAATGAGCAGTTCTTC. This sequence encodes CASSPGQESYNEQFF.

The V gene is TRBV9, the J gene TRBJ1-1; possibly TRBD1 for D (6 bases). Germline values: CDR1 SGDLS, CDR2 YYNGEE. This CDR3 is built from 13 residues. V lost 4 bases and J lost 8, with 15 bases in between. CDR3 residues: CASSFGTTEEAFF. Written as DNA, the CDR3 is TGTGCCAGCAGCTTCGGGACAACGGAAGAAGCTTTCTTT.

The rearrangement joins TRBV4-1 to TRBJ2-7; D gene unclear. CDR3 size: 16 residues. Germline CDR1 is MGHRA and CDR2 is YSYEKL. Trimming cost V 3 bases and J 2 bases, with 17 bases left between them. The CDR3, as DNA: TGCGCCAGCAGCCAGTTCACCCTGGGCGAAGCCTACGAGCAGTACTTC. This translates into CASSQFTLGEAYEQYF.

The V and J genes are TRBV7-3 and TRBJ2-3; 10 nucleotides match TRBD2. The CDR3 totals 15 residues. Germline lookup yields CDR1 SGHTA and CDR2 FQGTGA. The V segment lost 5 bases and the J segment 0 bases; nucleotides outside the gene matches: 2. CDR3 nucleotides: TGTGCCAGCAGCACTAGCGGGGTTAGCACAGATACGCAGTATTTT. Its protein is CASSTSGVSTDTQYF.

The CDR3 is CASSEGTGRIQETQYF. The CDR3 DNA reads TGTGCCAGCAGCGAGGGGACAGGGAGGATCCAAGAGACCCAGTACTTC. V is TRBV9 and J is TRBJ2-5; 9 bases align to TRBD1. The V gene's germline CDR1 is SGDLS and CDR2 YYNGEE. Trimming removed 3 bases from V and 1 base from J; junction bases left unmatched: 7. The CDR3 covers 16 residues.

In this sample, this clone turned up a few times. The CDR3, as DNA: TGTGCCAGCAGCTTTGAGATACAGCAGCCCCAGCATTTT. It specifies CASSFEIQQPQHF. This chain joins TRBV7-8 and TRBJ1-5; no definite D call. V was clipped by 3 bases and J by 7 bases, with 10 bases between them. The germline V gene has CDR1 SGHVS and CDR2 FQNEAQ. This CDR3 contains 13 residues.

This clone came up a few times. This chain joins TRBV6-6 and TRBJ2-2, with 12 bases that match TRBD2. Trimming cost V 5 bases and J 4 bases; bases outside gene matches: 5. The CDR3 runs to 16 residues. Germline CDR1 is MNHNY and CDR2 is SVGAGI (reference sequence). The CDR3 sequence is CASSKTSGSGTGELFF. CDR3 in DNA: TGTGCCAGCAGTAAGACTAGCGGGAGCGGCACCGGGGAGCTGTTTTTT.

This clone was seen a handful of times. The chain recombines TRBV19 with TRBJ1-5, with D uncertain. The CDR3 is 15 amino acids. Germline lookup yields CDR1 LNHDA and CDR2 SQIVND (reference sequence). Between the trimmed V and J ends, which lost 5 bases and 0 bases, there was a span of 11 bases. CDR3 residues: CASSVGSPSNQPQHF. CDR3 nucleotide sequence: TGTGCCAGTAGTGTGGGGTCACCTAGCAATCAGCCCCAGCATTTT.

The rearrangement links TRBV28 to TRBJ2-7; 7 nucleotides line up with TRBD1. Looked up from germline, CDR1 is MDHEN and CDR2 is SYDVKM. CDR3 length: 12 residues. CDR3 loop: CVVRGSSYEQYF. In DNA form, the CDR3 reads TGTGTCGTCAGGGGGAGCTCCTACGAGCAGTACTTC.

The J gene is TRBJ2-4, the V gene TRBV6-6; D is uncertain. This CDR3 contains 14 residues. Germline V gene lookup returns CDR1 MNHNY and CDR2 SVGAGI (reference sequence). With 6 bases removed from V and 7 bases from J, the gap between germline ends came to 16 bases. The CDR3 protein is CASRTNAYTNIQYF. The CDR3 coding sequence is TGTGCCAGCAGAACAAACGCCTATACGAACATTCAGTACTTC.

The CDR3 sequence: CASSYGSEFTDTQYF. CDR3 DNA sequence: TGTGCCAGCAGTTACGGTAGCGAATTCACAGATACGCAGTATTTT. This chain uses TRBV6-5 with TRBJ2-3, with a weak D call TRBD2 (5 bases). Germline CDR1 reads MNHEY; CDR2 reads SVGAGI. Trimming took off 2 bases at V and 2 bases at J, with 11 bases between the two ends. This CDR3 has 15 amino acids.

This chain links TRBV11-1 with TRBJ1-2; 10 bases fit TRBD1. This CDR3 spans 14 amino acids. Germline values: CDR1 SGHAT, CDR2 FQDESV (reference sequence). The J segment lost 5 bases and the V segment lost 5 bases, leaving 5 bases of the junction unmatched. The CDR3 DNA reads TGTGCCAGCAGCCTAGGGACAGGGGAATATGGCTACACCTTC. Translating it yields CASSLGTGEYGYTF.

This clone was counted between two and nine times. The V call is TRBV7-2, the J call TRBJ2-7, with 10 bases matching TRBD2. The CDR3 covers 15 residues. Trimming at V came to 5 bases and at J to 7 bases, leaving 11 bases not matched to a gene. CDR1 is SGHTA, CDR2 FQGNSA, per germline. CDR3 DNA sequence: TGTGCCAGCAGCACGAGGGGGACTAGCGCCCGGGAGCAGTACTTC. Protein sequence: CASSTRGTSAREQYF.

The chain employs TRBV27 and TRBJ2-1; the D is unclear. This CDR3 is built from 13 residues. The germline V gene has CDR1 MNHEY and CDR2 SMNVEV (reference sequence). The V gene lost 7 bases and the J gene lost 2 bases, with 9 bases spanning the gap. The CDR3 nucleotides read TGTGCCAGCACTTCTAGTACCTACAATGAGCAGTTCTTC. Protein sequence: CASTSSTYNEQFF.

The J gene is TRBJ2-5, the V gene TRBV7-3, with D perhaps TRBD2 (5 bases). The germline V gene has CDR1 SGHTA and CDR2 FQGTGA. The CDR3 contains 14 residues. Trimming took 5 bases from V and 2 from J, leaving 12 bases between them. CDR3 loop: CASSPSGGQETQYF. CDR3 DNA sequence: TGTGCCAGCAGCCCCTCGGGCGGGCAAGAGACCCAGTACTTC.

The chain uses TRBV7-9 and TRBJ1-1; tentatively, D is TRBD1 (5 bases). Trimming took 0 bases from V and 1 from J, leaving 12 bases between them. The CDR3 sequence is 16 residues long. Germline V gives CDR1 SEHNR, CDR2 FQNEAQ (reference sequence). The CDR3 DNA follows: TGTGCCAGCAGCTTAGCCCAGGGCAGCTCGAACACTGAAGCTTTCTTT. The encoded protein is CASSLAQGSSNTEAFF.